The text below deals with one TCR beta chain. Its cognate antigen is unknown. The sample originates from a study of post-analysis software for immune sequencing data. Study-level background: As for disease course, relapsing-remitting, secondary progressive and progressive-relapsing multiple sclerosis were all included. General observations from the study: Multiple sclerosis patients had significantly lower normalized Chao1 diversity than controls.

Sequencing libraries made from TCR beta cDNA carried unique molecular identifiers. Yield was roughly 0.5 million cDNA molecules from approximately 0.95 to 9.8 million T cells. TCRdb called the PCR reads again in MiXCR, with one record for every CDR3 protein. The sample holds 550,000 to 700,000 distinct CDR3 sequences, 44% seen once. This receptor was taken from a girl aged 5 to 17 with multiple sclerosis. The sample consisted of blood.

The CDR3 protein is CASSFARNPAYEQYF. In nucleotides, the CDR3 is TGTGCCAGCAGTTTCGCGAGGAACCCCGCCTACGAGCAGTACTTC. V is TRBV12-3 or TRBV12-4 and J is TRBJ2-5, with unresolved D. Gene TRBJ2-7 matches the end of the DNA better, so the J call may be wrong. The CDR3 sequence is 15 residues long.